This T cell receptor beta chain comes out of a study of shared clonotypes between healthy human individuals. As concerns this clone: Its antigen is still unknown.

Several immunoSEQ 96-well plates shared each subset's DNA, each plate a replicate. TCRdb's copy holds only in-frame clones and misses some; the assay was immunoSEQ multiplex PCR. The top ten clones hold 0.6% to 0.75% of a sample with 950,000 to 1,100,000 clones, approximately 80% of them seen once. There are 13 residues in the CDR3. The ends lost 3 bases at V and 8 bases at J; junction bases unmatched: 6. Germline CDR1 is SGHDN and CDR2 is FVKESK. Study-level results: The study generally estimated greater richness for naive than memory subsets.

The V and J genes are TRBV14 and TRBJ1-1; the match to TRBD1 covers 7 bases. The source of this sequence is a man between 18 and 29 years old in good health. Some clones in this sample may be carry-over from other donors' samples. Sequenced: memory CD4+ T cells from PBMCs. Subset indicated: CD45RA-negative fraction. This chain's CDR3 is CASSQVDREEAFF. The CDR3 DNA reads as TGTGCCAGCAGCCAGGTCGACAGGGAGGAAGCTTTCTTT.